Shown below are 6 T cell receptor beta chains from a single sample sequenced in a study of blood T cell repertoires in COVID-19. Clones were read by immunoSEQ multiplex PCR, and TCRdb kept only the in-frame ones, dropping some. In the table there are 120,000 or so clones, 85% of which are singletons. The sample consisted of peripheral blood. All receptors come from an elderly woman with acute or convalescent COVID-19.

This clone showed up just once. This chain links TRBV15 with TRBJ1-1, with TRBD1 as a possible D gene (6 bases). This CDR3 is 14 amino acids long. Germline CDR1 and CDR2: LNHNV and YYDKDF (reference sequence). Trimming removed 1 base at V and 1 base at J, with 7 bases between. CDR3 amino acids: CATSRVGGNTEAFF. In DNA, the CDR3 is TGTGCCACCAGCAGAGTAGGGGGGAACACTGAAGCTTTCTTT.

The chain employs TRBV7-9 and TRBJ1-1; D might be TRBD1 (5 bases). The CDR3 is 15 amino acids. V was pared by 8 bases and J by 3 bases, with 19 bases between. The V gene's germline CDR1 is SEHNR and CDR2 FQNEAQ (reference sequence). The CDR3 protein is CASARAGRSDTEAFF. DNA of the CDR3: TGTGCCAGCGCCCGGGCAGGGCGGAGCGACACTGAAGCTTTCTTT.

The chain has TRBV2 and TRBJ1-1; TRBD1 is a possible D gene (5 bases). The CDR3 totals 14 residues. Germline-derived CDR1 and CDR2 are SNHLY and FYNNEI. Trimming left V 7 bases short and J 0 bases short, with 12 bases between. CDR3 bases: TGTGCCAGCAACCAGGGTCAACTGAACACTGAAGCTTTCTTT. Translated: CASNQGQLNTEAFF.

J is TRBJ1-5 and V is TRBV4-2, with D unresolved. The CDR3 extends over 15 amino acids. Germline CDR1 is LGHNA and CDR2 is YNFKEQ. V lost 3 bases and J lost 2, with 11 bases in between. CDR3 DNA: TGTGCCAGCAGCCAGGAGCGCGGTGGCAATCAGCCCCAGCATTTT. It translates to CASSQERGGNQPQHF.

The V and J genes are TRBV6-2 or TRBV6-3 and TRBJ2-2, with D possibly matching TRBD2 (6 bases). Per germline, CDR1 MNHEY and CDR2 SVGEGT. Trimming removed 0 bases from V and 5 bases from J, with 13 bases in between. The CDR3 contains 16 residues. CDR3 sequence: CASSYSGDLMTGELFF. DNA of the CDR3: TGTGCCAGCAGTTACTCGGGGGACTTGATGACCGGGGAGCTGTTTTTT.

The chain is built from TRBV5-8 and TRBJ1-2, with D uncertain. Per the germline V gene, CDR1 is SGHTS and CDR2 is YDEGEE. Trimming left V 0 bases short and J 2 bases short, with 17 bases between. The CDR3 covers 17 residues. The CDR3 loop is CASSLEAFLGNNYGYTF. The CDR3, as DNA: TGTGCCAGCAGCTTGGAGGCCTTCCTAGGTAACAACTATGGCTACACCTTC.